The subject of this entry is one TCR beta chain. Its antigen is still unknown. Cultured CD4+ T cells had their DNA profiled by the Oncomine TCR Beta short-read assay. From the PCR reads, TCRdb called clonotypes with MiXCR, one entry per CDR3 protein. Among around 15,000 distinct CDR3 sequences listed, around 43% were seen once. V lost 0 bases to trimming and J lost 4 bases, with 16 bases between them. This CDR3 contains 17 residues. Germline CDR1 and CDR2: LNHNV and YYDKDF (reference sequence). Treatment described: roughly 10-day PBMC culture with coronavirus spike peptide pools or control peptides (ViraFEST assay). Antigen-specific T cell expansion with peptide pools preceded TCR sequencing in the ViraFEST approach. This record comes from a study of vaccination and CD4 T cells after COVID-19. Study in general: For each participant, vaccination comprised two doses of either the BNT162b2 or the mRNA-1273 vaccine. Cellular stimulation was performed using overlapping spike peptides derived from SARS-CoV-2, HCoV-NL63, HCoV-OC43 and HCoV-229E.

Sequencing used CD4+ T cells from blood, cultured in vitro, obtained before SARS-CoV-2 vaccination. V gene TRBV15 combines with J gene TRBJ1-5, with a possible D match to TRBD1 (6 bases). The sequence was collected from a human donor who received a COVID-19 vaccine. The CDR3 loop reads CATSRDGVQGVNQPQHF. CDR3 DNA: TGTGCCACCAGCAGAGACGGGGTACAGGGAGTGAATCAGCCCCAGCATTTT.